The clone carrying this T cell receptor beta chain was observed a handful of times. The CDR3 totals 15 residues. V gave up 3 bases and J gave up 7 bases, with 16 bases separating them. Germline values: CDR1 SGDLS, CDR2 YYNGEE. This record comes from a study of blood T cell repertoires in COVID-19. Per the original methods: Reference gene primer amplification in the assay estimated nucleated cell counts. TCRdb keeps only in-frame clones here, not all; method: immunoSEQ multiplex PCR. V, J and clone size are those of that table, while D and trimming were read from the DNA. The sample records 200,000 or so clones, 70% to 90% being singletons. Adults between roughly 18 and 95 years of age took part from some 25 US areas.

The chain couples TRBV9 to TRBJ1-4; D is unclear. Input material: PBMCs or T cells enriched from blood (not recorded which). This sequence originates from a woman in her forties with acute COVID-19. This CDR3 is CASSGDTERGEKLFF. The DNA of the CDR3 is TGTGCCAGCAGCGGAGACACCGAACGTGGTGAAAAACTGTTTTTT.